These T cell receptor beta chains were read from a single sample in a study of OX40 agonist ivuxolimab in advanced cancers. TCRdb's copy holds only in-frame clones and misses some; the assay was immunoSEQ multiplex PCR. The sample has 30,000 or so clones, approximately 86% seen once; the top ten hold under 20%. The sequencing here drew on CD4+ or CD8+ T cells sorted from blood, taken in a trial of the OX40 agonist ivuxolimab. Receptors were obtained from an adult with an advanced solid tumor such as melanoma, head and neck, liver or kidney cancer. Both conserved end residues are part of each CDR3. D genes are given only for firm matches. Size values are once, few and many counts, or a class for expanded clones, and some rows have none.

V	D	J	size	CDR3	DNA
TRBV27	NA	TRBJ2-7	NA	CASIGWTEQYF	TGTGCCAGCATCGGATGGACCGAGCAGTACTTC
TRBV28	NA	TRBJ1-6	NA	CASSLFLRDMWIHSPLHF	TGTGCCAGCAGTTTATTTCTCAGGGATATGTGGATACATTCACCCCTCCACTTT
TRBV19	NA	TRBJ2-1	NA	CASSIDRGSYNEQFF	TGTGCCAGTAGTATAGATCGGGGGTCCTACAATGAGCAGTTCTTC
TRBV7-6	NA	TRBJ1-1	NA	CASSLATFTEAFF	TGTGCCAGCAGCTTAGCGACGTTCACTGAAGCTTTCTTT
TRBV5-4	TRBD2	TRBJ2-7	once	CASSFDPSGGYEQYF	TGTGCCAGCAGCTTCGATCCTAGCGGGGGCTACGAGCAGTACTTC
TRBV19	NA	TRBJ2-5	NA	CASSIGTMYQETQYF	TGTGCCAGTAGTATAGGGACCATGTACCAAGAGACCCAGTACTTC
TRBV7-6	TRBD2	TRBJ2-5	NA	CASSWTSGETQYF	TGTGCCAGCAGCTGGACTAGCGGGGAGACCCAGTACTTC
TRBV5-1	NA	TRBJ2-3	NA	CASSPFRGSPPDTQYF	TGCGCCAGCAGCCCATTTCGAGGGTCTCCTCCAGATACGCAGTATTTT
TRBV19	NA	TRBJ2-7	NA	CASSDAREQYF	TGTGCCAGTAGTGATGCTAGGGAGCAGTACTTC
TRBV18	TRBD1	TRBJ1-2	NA	CASSLDRGVYGYTF	TGTGCCAGCTCCTTGGACAGGGGAGTCTATGGCTACACCTTC
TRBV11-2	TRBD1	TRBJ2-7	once	CASSLEGAPEQYF	TGTGCCAGCAGCCTCGAGGGGGCGCCCGAGCAGTACTTC
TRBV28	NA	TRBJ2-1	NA	CASSLVHSTPGNEQFF	TGTGCCAGCAGCCTGGTCCACTCCACCCCAGGCAATGAGCAGTTCTTC
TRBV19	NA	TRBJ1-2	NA	CASSIRVRDGYTF	TGTGCCAGTAGTATCCGGGTCCGGGATGGCTACACCTTC
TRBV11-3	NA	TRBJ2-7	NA	CASSPRDSPYEQYF	TGTGCCAGCAGCCCGCGGGACTCCCCCTACGAGCAGTACTTC
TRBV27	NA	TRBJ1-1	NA	CATHPGTGNTEAFF	TGTGCCACCCACCCCGGGACTGGGAACACTGAAGCTTTCTTT
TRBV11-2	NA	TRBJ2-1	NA	CASSLEAGEENEQFF	TGTGCCAGCAGCTTAGAAGCAGGGGAGGAGAATGAGCAGTTCTTC
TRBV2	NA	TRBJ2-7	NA	CASSEVAVFSEQYF	TGTGCCAGCAGTGAAGTGGCTGTCTTTAGTGAGCAGTACTTC
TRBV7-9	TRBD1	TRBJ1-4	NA	CASRRDRETNEKLFF	TGTGCCAGCAGACGGGACAGGGAAACTAATGAAAAACTGTTTTTT
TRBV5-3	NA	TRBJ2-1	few	CARSLPGVSYNEQFF	TGTGCCAGAAGCTTACCAGGAGTTTCCTACAATGAGCAGTTCTTC
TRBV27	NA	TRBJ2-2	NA	CASSLPSTGELFF	TGTGCCAGCAGTTTACCGTCCACCGGGGAGCTGTTTTTT
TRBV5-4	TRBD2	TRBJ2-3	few	CASSFGGGTDTQYF	TGTGCCAGCAGCTTTGGGGGGGGGACAGATACGCAGTATTTT
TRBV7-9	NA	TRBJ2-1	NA	CASSLVDGGQMNEQFF	TGTGCCAGCAGCTTAGTGGACGGGGGCCAAATGAATGAGCAGTTCTTC
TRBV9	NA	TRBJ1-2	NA	CAGGSVHGYTF	TGTGCAGGCGGCAGCGTCCATGGCTACACCTTC
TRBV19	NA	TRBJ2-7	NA	CASSMVEEGEQYF	TGTGCCAGTAGTATGGTGGAGGAAGGCGAGCAGTACTTC
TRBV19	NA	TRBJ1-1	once	CASSIDLGANTEAFF	TGTGCCAGTAGTATAGATCTGGGGGCGAACACTGAAGCTTTCTTT
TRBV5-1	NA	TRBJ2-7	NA	CASSVNTATAAYEQYF	TGCGCCAGCAGCGTGAACACCGCCACTGCCGCCTACGAGCAGTACTTC